This T cell receptor (beta chain) was documented in a study of T cells after yellow fever vaccination. TCRdb ran MiXCR on the 5' RACE reads and lists one entry per CDR3 protein. The table includes a few hundred thousand distinct CDR3 sequences, 3.6% detected once. The study's findings and limits: Faster peaking, at day 5 versus 15, marked a secondary response that was weaker. Few clonotypes appeared in both CD4 and CD8 compartments. Most primary-vaccination clones recurred post-booster (approximately 96% CD4, 88% CD8).

This clonotype has a count of ten or more. Its specificity is unknown. The sequenced sample was PBMCs, obtained on the day of the yellow fever booster vaccination. This receptor was taken from a man aged 18 to 30 who received the YFV17D yellow fever vaccine.

The CDR3 spells CSWTEQETQYF. The CDR3 coding sequence is TGCAGCTGGACAGAACAAGAGACCCAGTACTTC. The gene calls are TRBV29-1 and TRBJ2-5, with D possibly being TRBD1 (6 bases). V was clipped by 8 bases and J by 2 bases, with 9 bases between them. Per the germline V gene, CDR1 is SQVTM and CDR2 is ANQGSEA. This CDR3 has 11 amino acids.